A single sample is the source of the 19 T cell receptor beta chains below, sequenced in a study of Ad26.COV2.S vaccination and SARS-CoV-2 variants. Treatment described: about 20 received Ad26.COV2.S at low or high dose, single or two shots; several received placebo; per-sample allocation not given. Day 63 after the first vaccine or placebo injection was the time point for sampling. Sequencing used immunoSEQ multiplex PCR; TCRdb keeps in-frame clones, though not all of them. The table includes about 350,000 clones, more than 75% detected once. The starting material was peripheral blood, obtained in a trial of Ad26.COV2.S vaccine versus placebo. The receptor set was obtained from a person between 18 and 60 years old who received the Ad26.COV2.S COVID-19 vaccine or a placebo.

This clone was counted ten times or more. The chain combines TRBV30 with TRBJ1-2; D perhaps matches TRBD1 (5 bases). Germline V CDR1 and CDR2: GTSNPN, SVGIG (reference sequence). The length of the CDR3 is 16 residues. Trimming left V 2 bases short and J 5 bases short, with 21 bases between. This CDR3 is CAWSLGAGYGNYGYTF. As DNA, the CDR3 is TGTGCCTGGAGTTTAGGGGCCGGATATGGTAATTATGGCTACACCTTC.

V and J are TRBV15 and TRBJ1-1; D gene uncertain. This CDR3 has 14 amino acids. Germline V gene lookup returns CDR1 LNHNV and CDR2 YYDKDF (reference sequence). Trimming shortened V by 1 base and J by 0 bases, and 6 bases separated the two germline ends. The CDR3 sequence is CATSRGFVNTEAFF. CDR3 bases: TGTGCCACCAGCAGAGGGTTCGTGAACACTGAAGCTTTCTTT.

Here the CDR3 DNA reads TGTGCCAGCTCACCGATTACTAGCGGGAGGAGGGATGAGCAGTTCTTC. Translated: CASSPITSGRRDEQFF. The V gene is TRBV18, the J gene TRBJ2-1; 12 nucleotides line up with TRBD2. Per germline, CDR1 KGHSH and CDR2 LQKENI. CDR3 length: 16 residues. J lost 8 bases, V lost 3 bases, and 8 bases had no gene match. Full variable domain (remainder filled in from reference TRBV18 and TRBJ2-1): NAGVMQNPRHLVRRRGQEARLRCSPMKGHSHVYWYRQLPEEGLKFMVYLQKENIIDESGMPKERFSAEFPKEGPSILRIQQVVRGDSAAYFCASSPITSGRRDEQFFGPGTRLTVL.

The chain's CDR3 is CASSVASGEYNEQFF. CDR3 DNA: TGTGCCAGCAGCGTAGCGAGCGGGGAGTACAATGAGCAGTTCTTC. The chain couples TRBV9 to TRBJ2-1; TRBD2 aligns across 7 bases. The ends lost 0 bases at V and 4 bases at J; junction bases unmatched: 4. The germline V gene has CDR1 SGDLS and CDR2 YYNGEE. CDR3 size: 15 residues.

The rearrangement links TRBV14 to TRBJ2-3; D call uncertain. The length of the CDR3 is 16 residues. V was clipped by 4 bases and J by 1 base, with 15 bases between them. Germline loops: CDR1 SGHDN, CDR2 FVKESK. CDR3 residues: CASSLPGGRRTDTQYF. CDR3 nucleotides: TGTGCCAGCAGCCTCCCGGGTGGGCGGCGCACAGATACGCAGTATTTT.

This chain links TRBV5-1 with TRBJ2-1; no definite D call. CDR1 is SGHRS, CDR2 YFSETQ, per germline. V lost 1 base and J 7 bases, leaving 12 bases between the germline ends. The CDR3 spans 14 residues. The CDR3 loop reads CASSLRMARNEQFF. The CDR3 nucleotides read TGCGCCAGCAGCTTGAGGATGGCGCGGAATGAGCAGTTCTTC. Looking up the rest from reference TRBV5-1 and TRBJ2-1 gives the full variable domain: KAGVTQTPRYLIKTRGQQVTLSCSPISGHRSVSWYQQTPGQGLQFLFEYFSETQRNKGNFPGRFSGRQFSNSRSEMNVSTLELGDSALYLCASSLRMARNEQFFGPGTRLTVL.

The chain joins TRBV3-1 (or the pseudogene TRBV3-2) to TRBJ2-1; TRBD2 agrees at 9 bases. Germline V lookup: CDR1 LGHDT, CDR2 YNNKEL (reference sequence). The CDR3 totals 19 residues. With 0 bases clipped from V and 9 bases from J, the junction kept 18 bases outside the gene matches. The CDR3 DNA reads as TGTGCCAGCAGCCAAGATTGGTCCGAGGCGGGAGGGCCGTTGGGTGAGCAGTTCTTC. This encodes CASSQDWSEAGGPLGEQFF.

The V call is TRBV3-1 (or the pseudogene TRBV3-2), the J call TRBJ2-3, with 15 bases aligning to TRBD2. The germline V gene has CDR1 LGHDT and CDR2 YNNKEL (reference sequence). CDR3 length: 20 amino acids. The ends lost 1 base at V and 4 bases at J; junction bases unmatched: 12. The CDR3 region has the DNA TGTGCCAGCAGCCAAGGGACTAGCGGGAGGGCCAGTCAGAGGCCAGATACGCAGTATTTT. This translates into CASSQGTSGRASQRPDTQYF.

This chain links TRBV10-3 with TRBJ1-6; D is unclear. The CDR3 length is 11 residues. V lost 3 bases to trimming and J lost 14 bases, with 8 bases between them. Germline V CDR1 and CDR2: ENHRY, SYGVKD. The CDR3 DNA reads TGTGCCATCAGTGAAGGAATGTCCCTCCACTTT. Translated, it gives CAISEGMSLHF.

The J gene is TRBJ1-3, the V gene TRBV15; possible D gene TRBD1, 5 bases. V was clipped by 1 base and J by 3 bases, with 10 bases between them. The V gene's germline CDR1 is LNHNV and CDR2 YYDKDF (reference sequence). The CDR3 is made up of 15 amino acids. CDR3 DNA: TGTGCCACCAGCAGAGGGGTCCAGGGTGGAAACACCATATATTTT. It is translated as CATSRGVQGGNTIYF. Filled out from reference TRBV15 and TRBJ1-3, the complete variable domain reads DAMVIQNPRYQVTQFGKPVTLSCSQTLNHNVMYWYQQKSSQAPKLLFHYYDKDFNNEADTPDNFQSRRPNTSFCFLDIRSPGLGDTAMYLCATSRGVQGGNTIYFGEGSWLTVV.

CDR3 sequence reads: CASSADVTSGNTIYF. CDR3 in DNA: TGCGCCAGCAGCGCGGACGTAACTTCTGGAAACACCATATATTTT. The chain has TRBV5-1 and TRBJ1-3; D uncertain. Trimming shortened V by 4 bases and J by 1 base, and 12 bases separated the two germline ends. The CDR3 totals 15 residues. Germline V gene lookup returns CDR1 SGHRS and CDR2 YFSETQ.

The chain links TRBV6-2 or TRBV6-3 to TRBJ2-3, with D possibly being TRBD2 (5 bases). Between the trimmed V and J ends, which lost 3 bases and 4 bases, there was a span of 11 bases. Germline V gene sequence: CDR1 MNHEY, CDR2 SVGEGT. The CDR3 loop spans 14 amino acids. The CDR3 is CASSYRGVADTQYF. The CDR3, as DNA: TGTGCCAGCAGTTATCGGGGTGTCGCAGATACGCAGTATTTT.

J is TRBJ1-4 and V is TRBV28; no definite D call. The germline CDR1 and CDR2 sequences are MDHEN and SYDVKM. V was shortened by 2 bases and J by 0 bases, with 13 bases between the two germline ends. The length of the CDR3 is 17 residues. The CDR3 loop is CASSLDLVPATNEKLFF. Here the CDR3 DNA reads TGTGCCAGCAGTTTAGATTTGGTCCCGGCAACTAATGAAAAACTGTTTTTT.

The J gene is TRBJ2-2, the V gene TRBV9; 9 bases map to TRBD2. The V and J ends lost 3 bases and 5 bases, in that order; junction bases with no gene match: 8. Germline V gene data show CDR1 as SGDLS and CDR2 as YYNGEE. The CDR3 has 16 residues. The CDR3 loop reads CASSDLAGVGTGELFF. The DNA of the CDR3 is TGTGCCAGCAGCGACTTAGCGGGGGTGGGGACCGGGGAGCTGTTTTTT.

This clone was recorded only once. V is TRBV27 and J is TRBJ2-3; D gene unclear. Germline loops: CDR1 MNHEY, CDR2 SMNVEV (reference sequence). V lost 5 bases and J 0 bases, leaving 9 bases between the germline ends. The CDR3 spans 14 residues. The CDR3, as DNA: TGTGCCAGCAGTCGGTCGGCTAGCACAGATACGCAGTATTTT. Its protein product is CASSRSASTDTQYF.

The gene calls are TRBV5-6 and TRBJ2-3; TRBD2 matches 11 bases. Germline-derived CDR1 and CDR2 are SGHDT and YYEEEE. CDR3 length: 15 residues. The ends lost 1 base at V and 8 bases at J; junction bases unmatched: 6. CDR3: CASSLLTSGGTTQYF. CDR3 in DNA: TGTGCCAGCAGCTTGTTAACTAGCGGGGGTACTACGCAGTATTTT. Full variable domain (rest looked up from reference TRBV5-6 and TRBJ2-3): DAGVTQSPTHLIKTRGQQVTLRCSPKSGHDTVSWYQQALGQGPQFIFQYYEEEERQRGNFPDRFSGHQFPNYSSELNVNALLLGDSALYLCASSLLTSGGTTQYFGPGTRLTVL.

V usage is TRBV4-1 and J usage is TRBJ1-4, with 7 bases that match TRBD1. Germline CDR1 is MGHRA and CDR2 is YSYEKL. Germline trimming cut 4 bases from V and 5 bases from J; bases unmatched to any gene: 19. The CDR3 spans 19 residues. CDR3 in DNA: TGCGCCAGCAGCCTAGACCGGGACAGAGAAAACGGCCGAAATGAAAAACTGTTTTTT. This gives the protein CASSLDRDRENGRNEKLFF.

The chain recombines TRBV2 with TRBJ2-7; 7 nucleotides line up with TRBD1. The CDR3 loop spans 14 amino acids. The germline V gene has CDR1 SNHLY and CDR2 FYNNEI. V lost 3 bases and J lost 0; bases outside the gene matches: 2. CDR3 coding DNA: TGTGCCAGCAGTGATGGGACAGACTCCTACGAGCAGTACTTC. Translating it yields CASSDGTDSYEQYF.

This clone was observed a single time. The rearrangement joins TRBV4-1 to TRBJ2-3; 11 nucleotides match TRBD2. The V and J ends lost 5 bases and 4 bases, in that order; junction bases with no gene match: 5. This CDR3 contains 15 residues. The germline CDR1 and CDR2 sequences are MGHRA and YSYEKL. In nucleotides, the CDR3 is TGCGCCAGCAGCTCCTATAGCGGGGGGGCAGATACGCAGTATTTT. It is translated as CASSSYSGGADTQYF.